Below, 20 T cell receptor beta chains from the same sample are listed, as sequenced in a study of PD-L1 blockade in urothelial cancer (dated by TCRdb to the late 2010s). Library prep was done by the immunoSEQ multiplex PCR assay. In its TCRdb copy, this immuneACCESS table keeps in-frame sequences only and misses some clones. Where compared with another copy, unresolved V genes explain less than half of these, and the others have no known cause. The sample table lists just over 50,000 clones, roughly 75% of them with a count of one. The ten largest clones add up to over 4% of the sample. The sample's time point label is to be understood as: pretreatment peripheral blood. The sequenced sample was PBMCs, obtained around atezolizumab (anti-PD-L1) treatment. These receptors originate from a man in his sixties or seventies with urothelial cancer.

J is TRBJ2-3 and V is TRBV7-9; 8 nucleotides line up with TRBD1. This CDR3 has 15 amino acids. Losses at the gene ends were 1 base for V and 4 bases for J; bases not matched to a gene: 4. The germline V gene has CDR1 SEHNR and CDR2 FQNEAQ (reference sequence). CDR3 loop: CASSLGAGGSDTQYF. The CDR3 nucleotides are TGTGCCAGCAGCTTAGGCGCAGGGGGCTCAGATACGCAGTATTTT.

The chain joins TRBV4-3 to TRBJ2-7, with D possibly TRBD1 on 6 matching bases. The V gene lost 0 bases and the J gene lost 6 bases, with 9 bases spanning the gap. The germline V gene has CDR1 LGHNA and CDR2 YSLEER. The CDR3 is 13 residues long. This CDR3 is CASSQDRDIEQYF. CDR3 bases: TGCGCCAGCAGCCAAGATCGGGACATCGAGCAGTACTTC.

The chain is built from TRBV18 and TRBJ1-1; D is perhaps TRBD1 (5 bases). The CDR3 length is 19 residues. Germline CDR1 is KGHSH and CDR2 is LQKENI. V shed 0 bases and J shed 4 bases, with 24 bases lying between them. The CDR3 region is CASSPPAWQVTGDGTEAFF. CDR3 nucleotides: TGTGCCAGCTCACCACCGGCTTGGCAGGTCACGGGGGACGGCACTGAAGCTTTCTTT.

The V call is TRBV7-9, the J call TRBJ2-7; 8 positions agree with TRBD2. CDR3 size: 14 residues. CDR1 and CDR2 from the germline V gene are SEHNR and FQNEAQ (reference sequence). With V trimmed by 5 bases and J by 4 bases, 7 bases remained unmatched. This chain's CDR3 is CASSTSGSPYEQYF. In nucleotides, the CDR3 is TGTGCCAGCAGCACAAGCGGGAGTCCGTACGAGCAGTACTTC.

This chain joins TRBV7-9 and TRBJ1-1, with 7 bases fitting TRBD1. In germline, CDR1 is SEHNR, CDR2 FQNEAQ (reference sequence). V shed 5 bases, J shed 5 bases, and the junction held 5 bases outside the gene matches. The CDR3 runs 13 residues. The chain's CDR3 is CASSPGGRTEAFF. As DNA, the CDR3 is TGTGCCAGCAGCCCAGGGGGACGAACTGAAGCTTTCTTT.

The J gene is TRBJ2-7, the V gene TRBV4-3; possible D gene TRBD2, 7 bases. Trimming removed 0 bases at V and 3 bases at J, with 15 bases between. CDR3 length equals 16 residues. From germline, CDR1 is LGHNA and CDR2 YSLEER. The CDR3 DNA reads as TGCGCCAGCAGCCAAGATTACGGGGGGCCCAACTACGAGCAGTACTTC. Its translation: CASSQDYGGPNYEQYF.

The genes are TRBV11-3 and TRBJ2-1, with 8 bases fitting TRBD2. After removal of 5 bases from V and 9 bases from J, the junction contained 3 bases not matched to a gene. The CDR3 totals 12 residues. Germline CDR1 is SGHNT and CDR2 is YENEEA. The CDR3 here is CASSAGLAEQFF. CDR3 sequence (DNA): TGTGCCAGCAGCGCCGGACTAGCTGAGCAGTTCTTC. Using reference TRBV11-3 and TRBJ2-1 for the parts outside the CDR3, the full variable domain is EAGVVQSPRYKIIEKKQPVAFWCNPISGHNTLYWYLQNLGQGPELLIRYENEEAVDDSQLPKDRFSAERLKGVDSTLKIQPAELGDSAVYLCASSAGLAEQFFGPGTRLTVL.

The chain couples TRBV28 to TRBJ1-2; tentatively, D is TRBD1 (5 bases). V was shortened by 8 bases and J by 4 bases, with 20 bases between the two germline ends. Germline V gives CDR1 MDHEN, CDR2 SYDVKM. CDR3 size: 15 residues. CDR3 region: CASLGGAGSIYGYTF. CDR3 nucleotide sequence: TGTGCCAGCTTGGGTGGGGCAGGGTCTATCTATGGCTACACCTTC.

This clone appeared a single time. The chain is built from TRBV5-5 and TRBJ2-6; 7 nucleotides agree with TRBD1. Germline V gene data show CDR1 as SGHKS and CDR2 as YYEKEE (reference sequence). This CDR3 has 16 residues. V shed 2 bases and J 2 bases; nucleotides not matched to a gene: 4. CDR3 amino acids: CASSFSTGAGANVLTF. The CDR3 nucleotides are TGTGCCAGCAGCTTCTCTACAGGGGCTGGGGCCAACGTCCTGACTTTC. The variable domain in full, with the rest retrieved from reference TRBV5-5 and TRBJ2-6, is DAGVTQSPTHLIKTRGQQVTLRCSPISGHKSVSWYQQVLGQGPQFIFQYYEKEERGRGNFPDRFSARQFPNYSSELNVNALLLGDSALYLCASSFSTGAGANVLTFGAGSRLTVL.

The chain carries TRBV19 and TRBJ1-1; 9 bases line up with TRBD1. The V and J ends lost 1 base and 8 bases, in that order; junction bases with no gene match: 2. The CDR3 length is 13 residues. Germline-derived CDR1 and CDR2 are LNHDA and SQIVND (reference sequence). The CDR3 region is CASSIGDREEAFF. DNA for the CDR3: TGTGCCAGTAGTATAGGGGACAGGGAAGAAGCTTTCTTT. Full variable domain (missing parts from reference TRBV19 and TRBJ1-1): DGGITQSPKYLFRKEGQNVTLSCEQNLNHDAMYWYRQDPGQGLRLIYYSQIVNDFQKGDIAEGYSVSREKKESFPLTVTSAQKNPTAFYLCASSIGDREEAFFGQGTRLTVV.

The table lists this clone with a few counts. The chain has TRBV5-3 and TRBJ1-5; 11 nucleotides align to TRBD1. TRBV5-3 is labeled an ORF, and its function is uncertain. This CDR3 is built from 15 residues. The V segment lost 5 bases and the J segment 9 bases; nucleotides outside the gene matches: 10. CDR3 sequence (DNA): TGTGCCAGAAGTTCCTTGGGACAGGGGGTAGGGCCCCAGCATTTT. Its translation: CARSSLGQGVGPQHF.

The chain links TRBV13 to TRBJ1-2, with TRBD1 identical over 9 bases. Trimming took 5 bases from V and 5 from J; bases not matched to a gene: 6. This CDR3 has 14 amino acids. Per the germline V gene, CDR1 is PRHDT and CDR2 is FYEKMQ (reference sequence). The CDR3 region has the DNA TGTGCCAGCAGCGGTTCCGGGACAGGGTATGGCTACACCTTC. Translation: CASSGSGTGYGYTF. The full variable domain, completed using reference TRBV13 and TRBJ1-2, is AAGVIQSPRHLIKEKRETATLKCYPIPRHDTVYWYQQGPGQDPQFLISFYEKMQSDKGSIPDRFSAQQFSDYHSELNMSSLELGDSALYFCASSGSGTGYGYTFGSGTRLTVV.

This clone has only a few counts. The chain is built from TRBV5-5 and TRBJ1-5, with 11 positions matching TRBD1. Germline V CDR1 and CDR2: SGHKS, YYEKEE (reference sequence). There are 16 residues in the CDR3. Losses at the gene ends were 4 bases for V and 5 bases for J; bases not matched to a gene: 8. The CDR3 nucleotides are TGTGCCAGCAGCCCCCAGGTGGGACAGGGGGATCAGCCCCAGCATTTT. Its translation: CASSPQVGQGDQPQHF.

The genes are TRBV6-1 and TRBJ2-1, with 8 bases lining up with TRBD1. Germline assignment: CDR1 MNHNS and CDR2 SASEGT. CDR3 length equals 14 residues. The V gene end was trimmed by 4 bases and the J gene end by 5 bases; junction bases not matched to a gene: 4. CDR3 sequence: CASSATGGHNEQFF. In DNA form, the CDR3 reads TGTGCCAGCAGTGCAACAGGGGGGCACAATGAGCAGTTCTTC.

The chain is built from TRBV4-3 and TRBJ2-2, with D perhaps matching TRBD1 (5 bases). Between the trimmed V and J ends, which lost 4 bases and 6 bases, there was a span of 12 bases. The CDR3 has 14 amino acids. CDR1 is LGHNA, CDR2 YSLEER, per germline. CDR3 protein: CASSLGRVSGELFF. The DNA for the CDR3 is TGCGCCAGCAGCCTCGGCAGGGTATCCGGGGAGCTGTTTTTT.

CDR3 sequence reads: CASSWGQGSGEQYF. Here the CDR3 DNA reads TGTGCCAGCAGCTGGGGACAGGGGTCTGGGGAGCAGTACTTC. V is TRBV11-2 and J is TRBJ2-7, with 10 bases lining up with TRBD1. From germline, CDR1 is SGHAT and CDR2 FQNNGV. The CDR3 sequence is 14 residues long. Unmatched junction bases numbered 7, after V lost 4 bases and J lost 7 bases.

The chain recombines TRBV28 with TRBJ1-5; no reliable D call. In germline, CDR1 is MDHEN, CDR2 SYDVKM. The CDR3 totals 14 residues. V gave up 3 bases and J gave up 6 bases, with 12 bases separating them. Here the CDR3 DNA reads TGTGCCAGCAGTTTCGTCGGACGGGGTCAGCCCCAGCATTTT. As protein: CASSFVGRGQPQHF.

The rearrangement uses TRBV11-3 and TRBJ2-2; 8 nucleotides match TRBD1. CDR1 is SGHNT, CDR2 YENEEA, per germline. The CDR3 spans 15 residues. With V trimmed by 5 bases and J by 6 bases, 8 bases remained unmatched. The CDR3 DNA reads as TGTGCCAGCAGCCCAGGACAGGGTGGACCCGGGGAGCTGTTTTTT. Protein sequence: CASSPGQGGPGELFF.

In this sample, this clone turned up many times. The chain employs TRBV7-9 and TRBJ2-1; possible D gene TRBD1, 5 bases. The CDR3 has 13 amino acids. V was shortened by 4 bases and J by 3 bases, with 7 bases between the two germline ends. Germline V lookup: CDR1 SEHNR, CDR2 FQNEAQ (reference sequence). The CDR3 coding sequence is TGTGCCAGCAGCTACGACAGCTACAATGAGCAGTTCTTC. As protein: CASSYDSYNEQFF.

The gene calls are TRBV6-5 and TRBJ2-3; 10 bases agree with TRBD1. V gave up 6 bases and J gave up 3 bases; unmatched junction bases: 3. The CDR3 is 14 residues long. Germline loops: CDR1 MNHEY, CDR2 SVGAGI. CDR3 sequence reads: CASRLGQGTDTQYF. The CDR3 nucleotides read TGTGCCAGCAGGCTGGGACAGGGGACAGATACGCAGTATTTT.